These 25 T cell receptor beta chains originate from one sample sequenced in a study of blood T cell repertoires in COVID-19. The method was immunoSEQ multiplex PCR; TCRdb's version includes in-frame clones alone and lacks a portion of them. The sample consists of 200,000 to 250,000 clones, about 83% of them appearing once. The sample was PBMCs or T cells enriched from blood (not recorded which). The receptor set was obtained from a woman in her 40s who had been exposed to COVID-19.

V gene TRBV3-1 (or the pseudogene TRBV3-2) combines with J gene TRBJ1-2; TRBD1 matches 9 bases. The CDR3 contains 12 residues. The germline CDR1 and CDR2 sequences are LGHDT and YNNKEL (reference sequence). The junction had 6 bases not matched to a gene; V was cut back by 5 bases and J by 11 bases. The CDR3 region is CASSSGQGRYTF. CDR3 sequence (DNA): TGTGCCAGCAGCTCCGGACAGGGGAGATACACCTTC.

This clone was seen a few times. The chain links TRBV28 to TRBJ1-2; unclear D gene. Germline-derived CDR1 and CDR2 are MDHEN and SYDVKM. The germline V and J ends were trimmed by 3 bases and 4 bases, with 15 bases remaining between them. The CDR3 length is 15 residues. This CDR3 is CASSLGPIGGYGYTF. The CDR3 DNA follows: TGTGCCAGCAGTTTGGGTCCCATCGGCGGCTATGGCTACACCTTC.

This chain connects TRBV7-2 to TRBJ2-3; TRBD2 matches at 7 bases. V dropped 3 bases and J dropped 2; count of bases not matched to a gene: 11. Germline assignment: CDR1 SGHTA and CDR2 FQGNSA. There are 17 residues in the CDR3. The CDR3 bases are TGTGCCAGCAGCTTTCAAAGCGGGGCCGCGAACACAGATACGCAGTATTTT. Protein sequence: CASSFQSGAANTDTQYF.

The rearrangement links TRBV18 to TRBJ1-2; a weak D match, TRBD1 (5 bases). The CDR3 sequence is 13 residues long. In germline, CDR1 is KGHSH, CDR2 LQKENI. Trimming took off 0 bases at V and 8 bases at J, with 10 bases between the two ends. The CDR3 protein is CASSPPRGSGYTF. In nucleotides, the CDR3 is TGTGCCAGCTCACCACCAAGGGGCTCGGGCTACACCTTC.

The rearrangement links TRBV7-2 to TRBJ1-4, with D possibly matching TRBD1 (6 bases). CDR3 size: 13 residues. CDR1 is SGHTA and CDR2 is FQGNSA in the germline V gene. V shed 9 bases and J shed 6 bases, with 14 bases lying between them. CDR3 protein: CASKRGGDEKLFF. The CDR3 nucleotides are TGTGCCAGTAAGAGGGGGGGTGATGAAAAACTGTTTTTT. The full variable domain, its missing parts supplied by reference TRBV7-2 and TRBJ1-4, is GAGVSQSPSNKVTEKGKDVELRCDPISGHTALYWYRQSLGQGLEFLIYFQGNSAPDKSGLPSDRFSAERTGGSVSTLTIQRTQQEDSAVYLCASKRGGDEKLFFGSGTQLSVL.

This clone showed up just once. The CDR3 region is CASCWAGGPNSYEQYF. The CDR3 nucleotides read TGTGCCAGCTGCTGGGCGGGGGGCCCTAATTCCTACGAGCAGTACTTC. The V call is TRBV9, the J call TRBJ2-7; 8 positions match TRBD2. Germline loops: CDR1 SGDLS, CDR2 YYNGEE. This CDR3 has 16 residues. V was clipped by 7 bases and J by 1 base; unmatched bases: 13.

This chain connects TRBV5-1 to TRBJ2-7, with D perhaps matching TRBD2 (5 bases). Per germline, CDR1 SGHRS and CDR2 YFSETQ. With 4 bases removed from V and 4 bases from J, the gap between germline ends came to 15 bases. There are 14 residues in the CDR3. CDR3 loop: CASSPDWVPYEQYF. The DNA of the CDR3 is TGCGCCAGCAGCCCGGACTGGGTCCCTTACGAGCAGTACTTC.

The chain joins TRBV7-8 to TRBJ1-3, with D perhaps matching TRBD1 (6 bases). CDR1 SGHVS and CDR2 FQNEAQ come from the germline V gene. Trimming left V 7 bases short and J 0 bases short, with 16 bases between. The CDR3 spans 16 residues. This chain's CDR3 is CASTATGKPSGNTIYF. CDR3 sequence (DNA): TGTGCCAGCACGGCAACAGGGAAGCCCTCTGGAAACACCATATATTTT.

The CDR3 protein is CASSVHRGTNEKLFF. The DNA of the CDR3 is TGCGCCAGCAGCGTACACAGGGGTACTAATGAAAAACTGTTTTTT. V usage is TRBV4-1 and J usage is TRBJ1-4, with 7 bases aligning to TRBD1. J was trimmed by 2 bases and V by 5 bases; bases with no gene match: 5. Germline loops: CDR1 MGHRA, CDR2 YSYEKL. The CDR3 is 15 residues long.

This clone was detected only a few times. The chain recombines TRBV5-1 with TRBJ2-5; 11 bases are a match to TRBD2. The CDR3 extends over 17 amino acids. V was pared by 3 bases and J by 1 base, with 8 bases of the junction left unmatched. Per germline, CDR1 SGHRS and CDR2 YFSETQ. The CDR3 region has the DNA TGCGCCAGCAGCTCGGGGGGGACTAGCGGAATCCAAGAGACCCAGTACTTC. Translation: CASSSGGTSGIQETQYF. Looking up the rest from reference TRBV5-1 and TRBJ2-5 gives the full variable domain: KAGVTQTPRYLIKTRGQQVTLSCSPISGHRSVSWYQQTPGQGLQFLFEYFSETQRNKGNFPGRFSGRQFSNSRSEMNVSTLELGDSALYLCASSSGGTSGIQETQYFGPGTRLLVL.

V gene TRBV12-3 or TRBV12-4 combines with J gene TRBJ1-1, with D possibly TRBD1 on 6 matching bases. This CDR3 spans 12 amino acids. Between the trimmed V and J ends, which lost 7 bases and 5 bases, there was a span of 11 bases. The CDR3 sequence is CASIQGGTEAFF. In DNA form, the CDR3 reads TGTGCCAGCATTCAAGGGGGAACTGAAGCTTTCTTT.

CDR3 nucleotides: TGCGCCAGCAGCTTGAGATTCCAGGTCCAAGAGACCCAGTACTTC. Encoded protein: CASSLRFQVQETQYF. This chain links TRBV5-1 with TRBJ2-5; D uncertain. Looked up from germline, CDR1 is SGHRS and CDR2 is YFSETQ. The V end lost 1 base, the J end lost 1 base, and 11 bases lay between the germline ends. The CDR3 runs to 15 residues.

This chain links TRBV6-2 or TRBV6-3 with TRBJ1-2, with D hard to call. Germline-derived CDR1 and CDR2 are MNHEY and SVGEGT. The CDR3 is 13 amino acids. V was trimmed by 3 bases and J by 4 bases, leaving 9 bases between them. The CDR3 protein is CASSYERFYGYTF. The CDR3 DNA reads as TGTGCCAGCAGTTATGAGAGGTTCTATGGCTACACCTTC.

The chain combines TRBV9 with TRBJ1-1, with D unresolved. Trimming took 4 bases from V and 8 from J, leaving 3 bases between them. The germline V gene has CDR1 SGDLS and CDR2 YYNGEE. The CDR3 loop spans 9 amino acids. CDR3 protein: CASSPEAFF. The CDR3 nucleotides read TGTGCCAGCAGCCCAGAAGCTTTCTTT.

The rearrangement uses TRBV6-5 and TRBJ1-6; 9 bases line up with TRBD1. V gave up 8 bases and J gave up 7 bases; unmatched junction bases: 3. The CDR3 covers 13 residues. Germline V gene sequence: CDR1 MNHEY, CDR2 SVGAGI. The CDR3 here is CASAGQGNSPLHF. For the CDR3, the DNA is TGTGCCAGCGCGGGACAGGGAAATTCACCCCTCCACTTT.

V and J are TRBV12-3 or TRBV12-4 and TRBJ1-2; D unresolved. The CDR3 is 11 amino acids. With 4 bases removed from V and 6 bases from J, the gap between germline ends came to 6 bases. The CDR3 spells CASSSSHGYTF. The DNA of the CDR3 is TGTGCCAGCAGTTCCAGTCATGGCTACACCTTC.

The chain recombines TRBV18 with TRBJ2-1, with a possible D match to TRBD2 (7 bases). V was pared by 6 bases and J by 4 bases, with 16 bases between. This CDR3 has 15 residues. Germline V gives CDR1 KGHSH, CDR2 LQKENI. CDR3 coding DNA: TGTGCCAGCTCGGGTGGCGGGGGCATGTACAATGAGCAGTTCTTC. Amino acids: CASSGGGGMYNEQFF. The entire variable domain, with the rest obtained from reference TRBV18 and TRBJ2-1, is as follows: NAGVMQNPRHLVRRRGQEARLRCSPMKGHSHVYWYRQLPEEGLKFMVYLQKENIIDESGMPKERFSAEFPKEGPSILRIQQVVRGDSAAYFCASSGGGGMYNEQFFGPGTRLTVL.

The chain carries TRBV7-9 and TRBJ2-1; TRBD1 is a possible D gene (5 bases). V lost 5 bases and J lost 2, with 13 bases in between. Per germline, CDR1 SEHNR and CDR2 FQNEAQ (reference sequence). This CDR3 has 15 residues. CDR3 loop: CASSPITGTYNEQFF. The DNA of the CDR3 is TGTGCCAGCAGCCCGATAACAGGTACCTACAATGAGCAGTTCTTC.

The chain links TRBV19 to TRBJ1-1; the D gene is possibly TRBD1 (6 bases). CDR3 length: 14 amino acids. Germline-derived CDR1 and CDR2 are LNHDA and SQIVND (reference sequence). The germline V and J ends were trimmed by 3 bases and 7 bases, with 15 bases remaining between them. The CDR3 DNA reads TGTGCCAGTAGTATCCGAGGGGGAAGGGTTGAAGCTTTCTTT. Translating gives CASSIRGGRVEAFF.

The chain recombines TRBV11-2 with TRBJ2-7, with 13 positions matching TRBD2. This CDR3 region has 17 residues. Germline V CDR1 and CDR2: SGHAT, FQNNGV. Trimming took 3 bases from V and 0 from J; bases not matched to a gene: 5. Here the CDR3 DNA reads TGTGCCAGCAGCTTCGGACTAGCGGGGGCCAGCTCCTACGAGCAGTACTTC. Protein product: CASSFGLAGASSYEQYF.

CDR3 sequence (DNA): TGTGCCAGCAGTTTAGGGCAACCCAACACCGGGGAGCTGTTTTTT. Translation gives CASSLGQPNTGELFF. The V and J genes are TRBV27 and TRBJ2-2, with D unresolved. Per germline, CDR1 MNHEY and CDR2 SMNVEV (reference sequence). This CDR3 spans 15 amino acids. Trimming stripped 2 bases from V and 2 bases from J, with 9 bases between.

This clone was detected once. One end of the junction varies from germline; a read error may be responsible. The V call is TRBV29-1, the J call TRBJ1-1, with 8 bases aligning to TRBD1. Germline loops: CDR1 SQVTM, CDR2 ANQGSEA. The CDR3 loop spans 13 amino acids. CDR3 in amino acids: CSRDRGRDTEAFF. For the CDR3, the DNA is TGCAGCCGAGACAGGGGAAGAGACACTGAGGCTTTCTTT.

This chain links TRBV7-2 with TRBJ2-1; TRBD1 agrees at 7 bases. The germline CDR1 and CDR2 sequences are SGHTA and FQGNSA. The CDR3 consists of 15 residues. V was pared by 6 bases and J by 2 bases, with 7 bases of the junction left unmatched. The CDR3 nucleotides are TGTGCCAGCAGACTAGGGGGCCTGACCTACAATGAGCAGTTCTTC. Amino acids: CASRLGGLTYNEQFF. Drawing the rest from reference TRBV7-2 and TRBJ2-1, the complete variable domain is GAGVSQSPSNKVTEKGKDVELRCDPISGHTALYWYRQSLGQGLEFLIYFQGNSAPDKSGLPSDRFSAERTGGSVSTLTIQRTQQEDSAVYLCASRLGGLTYNEQFFGPGTRLTVL.

The chain has TRBV3-1 (or the pseudogene TRBV3-2) and TRBJ1-2, with D perhaps TRBD1 (5 bases). The V end lost 3 bases, the J end lost 5 bases, and 13 bases lay between the germline ends. Germline values: CDR1 LGHDT, CDR2 YNNKEL (reference sequence). This CDR3 has 14 amino acids. The CDR3 DNA is TGTGCCAGCAGCCAGGCAGGGCAAGGGTATGGCTACACCTTC. Encoded protein: CASSQAGQGYGYTF.

This clone showed up just once. The chain uses TRBV6-5 and TRBJ1-2; D uncertain. V lost 2 bases and J lost 5, with 9 bases in between. Germline loops: CDR1 MNHEY, CDR2 SVGAGI. The CDR3 runs 13 residues. CDR3 amino acids: CASSYGTVYGYTF. The CDR3 coding sequence is TGTGCCAGCAGTTACGGTACAGTTTATGGCTACACCTTC.